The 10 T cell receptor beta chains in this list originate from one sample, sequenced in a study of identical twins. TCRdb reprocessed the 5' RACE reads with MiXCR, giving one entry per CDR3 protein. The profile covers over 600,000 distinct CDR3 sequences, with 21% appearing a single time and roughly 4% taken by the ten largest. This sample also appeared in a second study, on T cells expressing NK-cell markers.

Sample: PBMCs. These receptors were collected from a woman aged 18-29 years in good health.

In DNA, the CDR3 is TGTGCCGGCGGGACTAGGAGTACAGATACGCAGTATTTT. It encodes CAGGTRSTDTQYF. The V call is TRBV2, the J call TRBJ2-3; the match to TRBD2 covers 8 bases. CDR1 and CDR2 (germline): SNHLY, FYNNEI. CDR3 size: 13 residues. The V segment lost 11 bases and the J segment 3 bases; nucleotides outside the gene matches: 7.

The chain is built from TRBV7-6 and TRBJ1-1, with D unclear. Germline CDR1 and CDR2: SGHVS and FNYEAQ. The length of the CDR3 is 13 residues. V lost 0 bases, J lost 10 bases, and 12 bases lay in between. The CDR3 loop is CASSLAGGRVAFF. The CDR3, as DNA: TGTGCCAGCAGCTTAGCGGGTGGGCGGGTAGCTTTCTTT.

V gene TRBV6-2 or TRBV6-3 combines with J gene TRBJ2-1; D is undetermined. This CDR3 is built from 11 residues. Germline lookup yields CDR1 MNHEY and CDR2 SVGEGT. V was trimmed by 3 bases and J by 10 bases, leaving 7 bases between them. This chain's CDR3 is CASSYRAEQFF. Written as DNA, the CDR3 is TGTGCCAGCAGTTATCGGGCGGAGCAGTTCTTC.

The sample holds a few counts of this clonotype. The CDR3 coding sequence is TGTGCCAGCAGCGTGGGGACAGGGTGGGACCAGCCCCAGCATTTT. This encodes CASSVGTGWDQPQHF. The chain has TRBV9 and TRBJ1-5; 9 bases agree with TRBD1. V gave up 2 bases and J gave up 7 bases; unmatched junction bases: 7. This CDR3 spans 15 amino acids. Germline CDR1 reads SGDLS; CDR2 reads YYNGEE.

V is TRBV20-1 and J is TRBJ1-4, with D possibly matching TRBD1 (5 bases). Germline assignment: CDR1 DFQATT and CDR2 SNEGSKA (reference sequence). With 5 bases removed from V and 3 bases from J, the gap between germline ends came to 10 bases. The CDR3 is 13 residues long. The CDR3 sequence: CSAPAGSNEKLFF. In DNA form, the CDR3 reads TGCAGTGCTCCGGCAGGGTCTAATGAAAAACTGTTTTTT.

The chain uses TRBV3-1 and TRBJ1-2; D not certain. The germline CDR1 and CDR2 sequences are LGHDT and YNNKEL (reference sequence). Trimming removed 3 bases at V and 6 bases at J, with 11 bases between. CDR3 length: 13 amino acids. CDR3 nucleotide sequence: TGTGCCAGCAGCCAGGACCGTATAGATGGCTACACCTTC. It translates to CASSQDRIDGYTF.

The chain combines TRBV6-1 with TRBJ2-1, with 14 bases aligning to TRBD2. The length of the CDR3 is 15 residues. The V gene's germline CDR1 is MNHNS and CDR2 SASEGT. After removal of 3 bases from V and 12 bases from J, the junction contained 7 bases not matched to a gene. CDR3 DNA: TGTGCCAGCAGTGACCCGGGGACTAGCGGGAGAGGGCAGTTCTTC. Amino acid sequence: CASSDPGTSGRGQFF.

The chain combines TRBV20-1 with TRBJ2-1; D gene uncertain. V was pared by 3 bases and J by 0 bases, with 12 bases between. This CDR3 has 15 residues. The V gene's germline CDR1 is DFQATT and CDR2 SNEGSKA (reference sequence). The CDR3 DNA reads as TGCAGTGCTAGGAACTGGCTAGACTCCTACAATGAGCAGTTCTTC. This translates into CSARNWLDSYNEQFF.

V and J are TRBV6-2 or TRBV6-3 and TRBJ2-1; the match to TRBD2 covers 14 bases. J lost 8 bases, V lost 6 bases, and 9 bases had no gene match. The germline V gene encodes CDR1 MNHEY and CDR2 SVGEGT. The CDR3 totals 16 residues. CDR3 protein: CASRGPGLAGVYEQFF. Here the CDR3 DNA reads TGTGCCAGCAGAGGACCGGGACTAGCGGGAGTATATGAGCAGTTCTTC.

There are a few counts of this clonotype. The CDR3 protein is CASSADSGTSAPNEQFF. The DNA for the CDR3 is TGCGCCAGCAGCGCTGACTCCGGGACTAGCGCCCCAAATGAGCAGTTCTTC. The chain uses TRBV5-1 and TRBJ2-1; 10 bases are shared with TRBD2. Germline trimming cut 4 bases from V and 7 bases from J; bases unmatched to any gene: 14. Germline V gives CDR1 SGHRS, CDR2 YFSETQ. CDR3 length: 17 amino acids.